This TCR beta chain stems from a study of blood T cell repertoires in COVID-19. Trimming pared 2 bases from V and 4 bases from J, leaving 6 bases between. This CDR3 is built from 12 residues. CDR1 is SGHTA, CDR2 FQGNSA, per germline. TCRdb's copy holds only in-frame clones and misses some; the assay was immunoSEQ multiplex PCR. The table shows some 99,000 clones, with around 80% occurring only once. The chain carries TRBV7-2 and TRBJ2-7; D possibly corresponds to TRBD2 (5 bases). Source material: peripheral blood. This TCR came from a human donor in a cohort sampled during active or convalescent COVID-19. In nucleotides, the CDR3 is TGTGCCAGCAGCTTAACTAGGTACGAGCAGTACTTC. Its protein product is CASSLTRYEQYF.